A selection of T cell receptor beta chains follows, all from one sample in a study of tumor-infiltrating lymphocytes in primary liver carcinoma. TCRdb reanalysed the multiplex PCR reads using MiXCR and keeps one entry per CDR3 protein. The table includes some 130,000 distinct CDR3 sequences, approximately 68% detected once. Sequenced material: tumor-adjacent normal liver tissue. These receptors were taken from a woman aged 60-75 years with primary liver carcinoma and hepatitis B virus infection. Both conserved end residues are part of each CDR3. A D gene is named only where the DNA matches it firmly. Clone size is not always given. Where it is, it says once, few, many or a class for expanded clones.

TRBV28	TRBJ2-1	-	-	TGTGCCAGCAGTCGGGCAGGGATTAAGCAGTTCTTC	CASSRAGIKQFF
TRBV4-2	TRBJ2-2	TRBD2	-	TGTGACAGCAGCCGGGGGCGGGAGGTAATCGGGGAGCTCTTTTTT	CDSSRGREVIGELFF
TRBV10-3	TRBJ2-7	-	-	TGTGCCATCAGTGGATCCGAATCCCAGGTGAACACTTACGAGCAGTACTTC	CAISGSESQVNTYEQYF
TRBV11-1	TRBJ2-7	-	-	TGTGCCAGCAGTAGAGATAGTGGGAGCTACGGGCAGTACTTC	CASSRDSGSYGQYF
TRBV11-2	TRBJ1-4	-	-	TGTGCCAGCAGCTTGGTAAGGGGGACTAATGAAAAACTGTTATTC	CASSLVRGTNEKLLF
TRBV11-2	TRBJ2-3	TRBD2	-	TGTGCTATGAGCTTAGATCGACTAGCGGGCTTTTTTGATACGCAGTATTTT	CAMSLDRLAGFFDTQYF
TRBV11-2	TRBJ2-3	-	-	TGTGCCAGCAACTCAACCGGCGGACTGGCAGATATGCAGTATTTT	CASNSTGGLADMQYF
TRBV5-6	TRBJ1-6	-	-	TGTGCCAGTAGCTGCCGCGGGGATCTCTCCTATAATTTACCCCTCCACTTT	CASSCRGDLSYNLPLHF
TRBV6-5	TRBJ1-4	-	-	TGTACCAGCAGATCTAACCGAGCAACTAATGAAAAACTGTTTTTT	CTSRSNRATNEKLFF
TRBV29-1	TRBJ2-2	-	-	TGCAGCGTTGACGGCGGGACACCCGGGGAGCTGTTATTT	CSVDGGTPGELLF
TRBV28	TRBJ1-1	-	-	TGTGTCAGCAGTTTAAAGTTCCAGGAAGAAGCTTTCTTT	CVSSLKFQEEAFF
TRBV7-9	TRBJ2-5	-	-	TGTGCCAGCACTCTAGCCTCAGAGACCCAGTACTTC	CASTLASETQYF
TRBV11-2	TRBJ1-2	-	-	TGTGCCAGCAGGTCAGGGGACTCTAACTATGGCTACATCTTC	CASRSGDSNYGYIF
TRBV30	TRBJ1-3	-	many	TGTGCCTGGACCACCGGGGGAAACACCATATATTTT	CAWTTGGNTIYF
TRBV6-2/TRBV6-3	TRBJ1-1	-	-	TGCGCCAGCAGTTACCTTTGGCCCGGGGCGACTGGGAACACTAAAGCTTTCTTT	CASSYLWPGATGNTKAFF
TRBV12-3/TRBV12-4	TRBJ2-3	-	-	TGTGCAAGCATTCCTCCTGGACGGAGCACAGATACGCAGTATTTT	CASIPPGRSTDTQYF
TRBV12-3/TRBV12-4	TRBJ2-2	TRBD2	-	TGTGCCAGCAGTTTAGGGCTAGCGGTAGGGCTTCGGACCGGGGAGCTGTTTTTT	CASSLGLAVGLRTGELFF
TRBV7-3	TRBJ2-7	-	-	TGTGCCAGCAGCCCGGGGACAAGTGGGGACGAGCAGTACTTC	CASSPGTSGDEQYF
TRBV29-1	TRBJ2-2	-	-	TGCAGTGTTGACGCGGGAATGGAATCAGGGGAGCTGTTTTTT	CSVDAGMESGELFF
TRBV10-3	TRBJ2-7	TRBD2	-	TGTGCCATCAGTACCAAACTGGAACTAGCGGGAAAAGAGCAGTACTTC	CAISTKLELAGKEQYF
TRBV11-2	TRBJ1-4	-	-	TGTGCCAGTAACTTAGATGGGGACGAAAATGAAAAACTGTTTTTT	CASNLDGDENEKLFF
TRBV5-1	TRBJ2-1	-	-	TGCGCCAGCAGCTGGGGCGCGGGATACTCGACCTACAATGAGCAGTTCTTC	CASSWGAGYSTYNEQFF
TRBV4-2	TRBJ1-2	TRBD1	-	TGCACCAGCAACCAAGCAGGGGAGGGGGCTGGCTACACCTTC	CTSNQAGEGAGYTF
TRBV6-5	TRBJ1-6	-	many	TGTGCCAGCAGTGAGGGACGGCTTAATTCACCCCTCCACTTT	CASSEGRLNSPLHF
TRBV12-3/TRBV12-4	TRBJ2-3	-	many	TGTGCCAGCAGTTGGGGGGCTATATCGCAGTATTTT	CASSWGAISQYF
TRBV12-3/TRBV12-4	TRBJ1-1	-	-	TGTGCCAGCACCCTTATCTTACTCAGCAGGAGGGGGTTGGGCACTGAAGCTTTCTTT	CASTLILLSRRGLGTEAFF
TRBV7-9	TRBJ2-7	-	once	TGTGCCAGCAGCCCCTGGGATCAGGAGGTGGACTACGAGCAGTACTTT	CASSPWDQEVDYEQYF
TRBV5-1	TRBJ2-5	-	few	TGCGCCAGCAGCCTGGGAGAGTCCCAAGAGACCCAGTACTTC	CASSLGESQETQYF
TRBV6-5	TRBJ1-1	-	-	TGTGCCAGCAGTTACGATTTGGGATACACTACGACTGAAGCTTTCTTT	CASSYDLGYTTTEAFF
TRBV6-1	TRBJ2-2	-	-	TGTGCCAGTGGGATAGGGGTAGACACCGAGGAGCTGTTTTTT	CASGIGVDTEELFF
TRBV10-3	TRBJ2-1	TRBD2	-	TGTGCCATCACCCCTAGCGGGGACGTCAATGAGCGGTTCTTC	CAITPSGDVNERFF
TRBV6-5	TRBJ2-7	-	-	TGTGCCAGCAGTAAGCTCCCTCCCGCATGGGCGGACTCCTACGAGCAGTACTTC	CASSKLPPAWADSYEQYF
TRBV29-1	TRBJ2-1	-	-	TGCAGCGCCCCCTCCCGCATGGTGGCGGACAATGAGCAGTTCTTC	CSAPSRMVADNEQFF
TRBV25-1	TRBJ2-1	-	many	TGTGCCAGCAGTGAATTGGGGGGAGCTAGGTATGAGCAGTTCTTC	CASSELGGARYEQFF
TRBV30	TRBJ2-3	TRBD1	-	TGTGCCTGGAGTGCCCGACAGGGGACCTGGGATACACAGTATTTT	CAWSARQGTWDTQYF
TRBV7-9	TRBJ1-1	-	many	TGTGCCAGCAGCTTGAGCAGGTTGAACACTGAAGCTTTCTTT	CASSLSRLNTEAFF
TRBV6-6	TRBJ1-1	-	-	TGTGCCAGCAGTAACTACAGGGAAGAGAACACTGAGGCTTTCTTT	CASSNYREENTEAFF
TRBV10-3	TRBJ1-1	TRBD1	once	TGTGCCGTGACAGGGATACGGAACACTGAACCTTTGTTT	CAVTGIRNTEPLF
TRBV12-5	TRBJ1-1	-	-	TGTGCTAACGGTCTTGGGGGAGAAGCTTTCTTT	CANGLGGEAFF
TRBV5-1	TRBJ2-1	-	-	TGCGTCAGCAGCCCACGAGTGTGGGAAGAGCAGTTCTTC	CVSSPRVWEEQFF
TRBV4-2	TRBJ2-3	-	-	TGTGACAGTAGCCAAGTTAGAGGTATAGATACGCAGTATTTT	CDSSQVRGIDTQYF
TRBV11-2	TRBJ1-2	-	once	TGTGTCAGCACTAATGGGGGGGGTGGAGGCTACACCTTC	CVSTNGGGGGYTF
TRBV11-2	TRBJ1-2	-	large	TGTGCCAGCAGCCCGACCCATAACTATGGCTACACCTTC	CASSPTHNYGYTF
TRBV28	TRBJ2-1	-	many	TGTGCCAGTTCCGGGGAAATGGGACTTGGGAATGAGCAGTTCTTC	CASSGEMGLGNEQFF
TRBV5-1	TRBJ2-2	TRBD2	many	TGCGCCAGCAGCTCGTTACTAGCGGGCCTGGCCGGGGAGCTGTTTTTT	CASSSLLAGLAGELFF
TRBV4-1	TRBJ1-2	-	-	TGCGCCAGCAGCCATGTGGGGGGAGACGGTTACACCTTC	CASSHVGGDGYTF
TRBV12-3/TRBV12-4	TRBJ1-1	-	-	TGTGCCAGCAGTAACAGGGAGCACAAGGCTTTCTTT	CASSNREHKAFF
TRBV29-1	TRBJ2-7	TRBD1	-	TGCAGCGTTGAAGAGGGGGACAGGGGGACATACAAGCAGTACTTC	CSVEEGDRGTYKQYF
TRBV4-1	TRBJ1-1	-	many	TGCGCCAGCAGCCAATCTCTCAGGCTGAGCACTGAAGCTTTCTTT	CASSQSLRLSTEAFF
TRBV11-2	TRBJ2-3	TRBD2	-	TGTGCCAGCAGATCCCCCGCCACTAGCGTAAACACAGATGCGCAGTATTTT	CASRSPATSVNTDAQYF
TRBV13	TRBJ2-2	TRBD2	-	TGTGCCAGCGGGCTAGCGCGGGAGGGCCCCACAGGGGAGCTGTTTTTT	CASGLAREGPTGELFF
TRBV9	TRBJ2-1	TRBD1	-	TGTGCCAGCAGCGCCCTGGGACAGGACTCCTACAATGAGCAGTTCTTC	CASSALGQDSYNEQFF
TRBV10-1	TRBJ2-1	TRBD1	many	TGCGCCAGCAGTACAACAGGGGGCGATGAGCAGTTCTTC	CASSTTGGDEQFF
TRBV5-4	TRBJ2-4	-	-	TGTGCCAGCAGCTTGAGGGGTAGGGGGGGAGCCAAAAACATTCAGTACTTC	CASSLRGRGGAKNIQYF
TRBV6-5	TRBJ2-5	-	-	TGTGCCGGCAGTAACAGGGCTGGGGGGACCGGGACCCAGTACTTC	CAGSNRAGGTGTQYF
TRBV28	TRBJ2-3	TRBD2	many	TGTGCCAGCAGTTCACTAGCGACAGCAGATACGCAGTATTTT	CASSSLATADTQYF
TRBV5-1	TRBJ2-1	TRBD2	many	TGCGCCAGCAGGACGACTAGCGGGAGGTACAATGAGCAGTTCTTC	CASRTTSGRYNEQFF
TRBV5-1	TRBJ2-2	-	-	TGCGCCTGCAAAGGTTCGCTAGGGCCCGGGGAACTGTTTTTT	CACKGSLGPGELFF
TRBV28	TRBJ2-2	-	many	TGTGCCAGCAGAGCAGCGAGACGGACCGGGGAGCTGTTTTTT	CASRAARRTGELFF
TRBV5-1	TRBJ1-4	-	-	TGCGCCAGCAGCTTGCAGGGGACTAATGAAAAACTGTTTTTT	CASSLQGTNEKLFF